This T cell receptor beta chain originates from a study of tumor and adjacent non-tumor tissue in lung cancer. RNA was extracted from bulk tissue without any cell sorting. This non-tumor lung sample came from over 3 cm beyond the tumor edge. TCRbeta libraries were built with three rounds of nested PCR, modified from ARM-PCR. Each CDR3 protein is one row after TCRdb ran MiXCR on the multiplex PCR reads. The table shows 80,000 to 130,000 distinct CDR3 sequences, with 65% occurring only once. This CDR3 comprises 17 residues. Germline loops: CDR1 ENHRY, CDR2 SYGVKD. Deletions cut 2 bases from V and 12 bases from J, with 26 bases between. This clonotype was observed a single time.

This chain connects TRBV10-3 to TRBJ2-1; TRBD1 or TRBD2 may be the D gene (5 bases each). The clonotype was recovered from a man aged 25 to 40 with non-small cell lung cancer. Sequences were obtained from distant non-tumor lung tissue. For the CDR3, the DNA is TGTGCCATCAGTGAGGCACTCATGACGGGACCTCCGGATGGGCAGTTCTTC. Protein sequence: CAISEALMTGPPDGQFF.